This T cell receptor (beta chain) comes out of a study of shared clonotypes between healthy human individuals. Study results and caveats: About 5% of naive CD4 clonotypes were shared across several donors. A generally larger estimated richness was seen in naive subsets than in memory subsets.

Naive CD8 cells lacked CD45RO, underwent positive selection for CCR7 and left out terminally differentiated effector memory CD45RA+ cells. On this clone: As yet, its antigen is unknown.

Data came from immunoSEQ multiplex PCR; TCRdb stores just in-frame clones and leaves some out. The sample records around 1.9 million clones, about 92% being singletons. Germline V CDR1 and CDR2: MNHEY, SMNVEV (reference sequence). CDR3 size: 14 residues. The germline V and J ends were trimmed by 5 bases and 8 bases, with 18 bases remaining between them. The chain recombines TRBV27 with TRBJ2-5; D tentatively fits TRBD1 or TRBD2 (5 bases each). Sequencing was carried out using naive CD8+ T cells from PBMCs. This TCR was recovered from a man between 18 and 29 years old in good health. Some clones in this sample may be carry-over from other donors' samples. The CDR3 here is CASSTTRDRVTQYF. The CDR3, as DNA: TGTGCCAGCAGTACAACACGGGACCGGGTCACCCAGTACTTC.